This TCR beta chain was found in a study of cytotoxic CD8 clonotypes in ibrutinib-treated CLL. Between the trimmed V and J ends, which lost 4 bases and 0 bases, there was a span of 22 bases. Germline assignment: CDR1 MNHGY and CDR2 SVAAGI. The CDR3 is 19 amino acids. Sequenced by immunoSEQ multiplex PCR; TCRdb stores in-frame clones only, minus some. The repertoire holds 150,000 or so clones, with approximately 80% as singletons. Study results and caveats: Baseline-level clonality went beyond age-matched healthy donors and moved in step with circulating CD8+ T-cell counts.

As concerns this clone: Its specificity is not known.

This TCR derives from a human donor with chronic lymphocytic leukemia. The sample consisted of PBMCs, taken after 12 months of ibrutinib treatment. The chain combines TRBV6-9 with TRBJ1-3; D remains unclear. The CDR3: CASSSVQSPTDHSGNTIYF. The CDR3 DNA follows: TGTGCCAGCAGTTCGGTACAGAGTCCAACCGACCACTCTGGAAACACCATATATTTT.